The 29 T cell receptor beta chains given below trace back to one sample, sequenced in a study of low-dose radiotherapy and immunotherapy resistance in tumors. Sample time point: before trial treatment. TRAV- and TRBV-specific primers were used for first-strand cDNA, which covered alpha and beta chains. Over 20 PCR cycles, TCRs were amplified from a constant-region primer and V-primer adapter. MiXCR, run by TCRdb on the reads, gives a single entry per CDR3 protein. The sample lists 85,000 to 100,000 distinct CDR3 sequences; 9% to 9.5% were seen once. Sequences were derived from PBMCs, sampled before treatment. These receptor sequences come from a male donor with prostate cancer.

This clonotype occurred many times. The chain is built from TRBV30 and TRBJ2-5; 7 bases are shared with TRBD1. The CDR3 is 12 amino acids. Per germline, CDR1 GTSNPN and CDR2 SVGIG (reference sequence). Trimming at V came to 7 bases and at J to 4 bases, leaving 6 bases not matched to a gene. CDR3 bases: TGTGCCTTGACAGGGAGCGGAGAGACCCAGTACTTC. Its translation is CALTGSGETQYF.

This clonotype occurred many times. The chain joins TRBV5-6 to TRBJ2-7, with TRBD2 as a possible D gene (6 bases). CDR1 and CDR2 from the germline V gene are SGHDT and YYEEEE. This CDR3 comprises 16 residues. Trimming removed 0 bases at V and 7 bases at J, with 20 bases between. CDR3: CASSLVRGASRGEQYF. DNA of the CDR3: TGTGCCAGCAGCTTGGTCCGAGGGGCGTCTCGGGGGGAGCAGTACTTC.

This clonotype was found many times. V gene TRBV5-1 combines with J gene TRBJ2-3; TRBD2 agrees at 9 bases. CDR3 length: 16 amino acids. V shed 0 bases and J 5 bases; nucleotides not matched to a gene: 7. The V gene's germline CDR1 is SGHRS and CDR2 YFSETQ. CDR3 in DNA: TGCGCCAGCAGCTTGGCGGTTAGCGGGAGCGGAGATACGCAGTATTTT. Protein: CASSLAVSGSGDTQYF.

This clonotype was detected many times. The chain links TRBV7-2 to TRBJ2-7, with 8 positions matching TRBD2. This CDR3 is 14 amino acids long. Trimming at V came to 5 bases and at J to 4 bases, leaving 7 bases not matched to a gene. Germline V gene data show CDR1 as SGHTA and CDR2 as FQGNSA. CDR3 sequence reads: CASSPTAGVYEQYF. The CDR3 DNA sequence: TGTGCCAGCAGCCCAACAGCGGGAGTTTACGAGCAGTACTTC.

At least ten counts were recorded for this clonotype. This rearrangement joins TRBV18 to TRBJ2-1; D is tentatively TRBD1 or TRBD2 (5 bases each). The germline gives CDR1 KGHSH, CDR2 LQKENI. CDR3 length: 15 residues. With 3 bases removed from V and 7 bases from J, the gap between germline ends came to 16 bases. CDR3 DNA: TGTGCCAGCTCACCGACAGAAAGTGGGGGAAATGAGCAGTTCTTC. Its translation is CASSPTESGGNEQFF.

V is TRBV14 and J is TRBJ1-1; TRBD1 matches 10 bases. This CDR3 has 14 amino acids. Germline CDR1 reads SGHDN; CDR2 reads FVKESK. J gave up 4 bases and V 5 bases, and 4 bases lay outside the gene matches. The CDR3 loop reads CASSMRTGGTEAFF. DNA of the CDR3: TGTGCCAGCAGCATGAGGACAGGGGGCACTGAAGCTTTCTTT.

This clonotype has at least ten counts. This chain joins TRBV30 and TRBJ1-1; D call uncertain. V was cut by 2 bases and J by 0 bases, with 7 bases left in between. This CDR3 region has 13 residues. Germline V gene lookup returns CDR1 GTSNPN and CDR2 SVGIG (reference sequence). CDR3 loop: CAWSSPVNTEAFF. CDR3 coding DNA: TGTGCCTGGAGTTCGCCTGTGAACACTGAAGCTTTCTTT. The entire variable domain, with the rest obtained from reference TRBV30 and TRBJ1-1, is as follows: SQTIHQWPATLVQPVGSPLSLECTVEGTSNPNLYWYRQAAGRGLQLLFYSVGIGQISSEVPQNLSASRPQDRQFILSSKKLLLSDSGFYLCAWSSPVNTEAFFGQGTRLTVV.

This clonotype showed up many times. V usage is TRBV4-3 and J usage is TRBJ2-1; 7 bases fit TRBD2. Germline V CDR1 and CDR2: LGHNA, YSLEER. The CDR3 extends over 16 amino acids. V lost 0 bases and J lost 2; bases outside the gene matches: 4. This CDR3 reads CASSQDAGVPYNEQFF. As DNA, the CDR3 is TGCGCCAGCAGCCAAGATGCGGGAGTTCCCTACAATGAGCAGTTCTTC.

This clonotype was detected only a few times. The V call is TRBV5-1, the J call TRBJ2-1; TRBD2 aligns across 9 bases. CDR1 SGHRS and CDR2 YFSETQ come from the germline V gene. The CDR3 is 15 residues long. V lost 3 bases and J lost 7; bases outside the gene matches: 8. CDR3 nucleotide sequence: TGCGCCAGCAGCTCACTAGCGGGTCCTCGTAATGAGCAGTTCTTC. The encoded protein is CASSSLAGPRNEQFF.

This clonotype occurred many times. The J gene is TRBJ2-1, the V gene TRBV24-1; 7 bases are a match to TRBD1. V shed 4 bases and J 12 bases; nucleotides not matched to a gene: 11. Germline loops: CDR1 KGHDR, CDR2 SFDVKD. The CDR3 has 14 amino acids. Written as DNA, the CDR3 is TGTGCCACCAGTGAGAATGACAGGGTTTCGAGGCAGTTCTTC. It encodes CATSENDRVSRQFF.

This clonotype was counted many times. The chain combines TRBV6-5 with TRBJ1-5; a possible D gene is TRBD1 (5 bases). Trimming removed 6 bases at V and 3 bases at J, with 9 bases between. The CDR3 is 13 amino acids. The germline V gene has CDR1 MNHEY and CDR2 SVGAGI. CDR3 residues: CASRGTANQPQHF. CDR3 coding DNA: TGTGCCAGCAGGGGGACTGCCAATCAGCCCCAGCATTTT.

This clonotype has a count of ten or more. The gene calls are TRBV28 and TRBJ2-2; D gene ambiguous. This CDR3 contains 12 residues. The V gene's germline CDR1 is MDHEN and CDR2 SYDVKM. V dropped 6 bases and J dropped 4 bases, with 6 bases sitting between them. The CDR3 nucleotides are TGTGCCAGCAGCTCTTCCACCGGGGAGCTGTTTTTT. Translating it yields CASSSSTGELFF.

This clonotype has a count of ten or more. V gene TRBV28 combines with J gene TRBJ2-7, with TRBD2 identical over 9 bases. The CDR3 runs 16 residues. CDR1 and CDR2 (germline): MDHEN, SYDVKM. Losses at the gene ends were 4 bases for V and 6 bases for J; bases not matched to a gene: 13. The CDR3 loop reads CASSSSGTSFLVEQYF. The CDR3 DNA reads TGTGCCAGCAGTTCTTCCGGGACTAGCTTTCTGGTCGAGCAGTACTTC.

This clonotype was detected ten times or more. V is TRBV14 and J is TRBJ2-3; 7 bases fit TRBD2. Per germline, CDR1 SGHDN and CDR2 FVKESK. V dropped 3 bases and J dropped 2; count of bases not matched to a gene: 5. The CDR3 runs to 15 residues. CDR3 in amino acids: CASSHPGTTTDTQYF. The CDR3 DNA follows: TGTGCCAGCAGCCATCCCGGGACTACCACAGATACGCAGTATTTT.

This clonotype occurred many times. CDR3 bases: TGTGCCAGCAGTTACTCGAGATTTTTATGGTCCTACCACGAGCAGTACTTC. Residues: CASSYSRFLWSYHEQYF. J is TRBJ2-7 and V is TRBV6-6; D remains unclear. CDR3 length equals 17 residues. Germline V CDR1 and CDR2: MNHNY, SVGAGI (reference sequence). Trimming shortened V by 0 bases and J by 5 bases, and 20 bases separated the two germline ends.

There are many counts of this clonotype. This sequence joins TRBV5-1 and TRBJ2-7; 9 bases are a match to TRBD1. Germline trimming cut 0 bases from V and 7 bases from J; bases unmatched to any gene: 8. From germline, CDR1 is SGHRS and CDR2 YFSETQ. This CDR3 contains 15 residues. CDR3: CASSLGQGVFGEQYF. The DNA for the CDR3 is TGCGCCAGCAGCTTGGGACAGGGGGTGTTCGGTGAGCAGTACTTC.

This clonotype appeared many times. V is TRBV7-2 and J is TRBJ1-2; possible D gene TRBD1, 6 bases. The ends were cut back, 5 bases at V and 2 bases at J, with 15 bases in the middle. This CDR3 spans 15 amino acids. The germline CDR1 and CDR2 sequences are SGHTA and FQGNSA. CDR3 bases: TGTGCCAGCAGCCTGGACAGACGAGGGAACTATGGCTACACCTTC. It codes for CASSLDRRGNYGYTF.

V and J are TRBV5-6 and TRBJ2-6; D gene uncertain. This CDR3 comprises 14 residues. Germline-derived CDR1 and CDR2 are SGHDT and YYEEEE. V lost 4 bases and J 0 bases, leaving 5 bases between the germline ends. The CDR3 nucleotides read TGTGCCAGCAGCCCATCCTCTGGGGCCAACGTCCTGACTTTC. Protein product: CASSPSSGANVLTF.

This clonotype showed up many times. The rearrangement uses TRBV28 and TRBJ2-1, with 9 positions matching TRBD2. Germline CDR1 reads MDHEN; CDR2 reads SYDVKM. The length of the CDR3 is 16 residues. V shed 4 bases, J shed 6 bases, and the junction held 10 bases outside the gene matches. CDR3 amino acids: CASSYKAGGVSNEQFF. The CDR3 DNA reads as TGTGCCAGCAGTTATAAAGCGGGAGGCGTCTCCAATGAGCAGTTCTTC. The whole variable domain, remainder taken from reference TRBV28 and TRBJ2-1, is DVKVTQSSRYLVKRTGEKVFLECVQDMDHENMFWYRQDPGLGLRLIYFSYDVKMKEKGDIPEGYSVSREKKERFSLILESASTNQTSMYLCASSYKAGGVSNEQFFGPGTRLTVL.

This clonotype has ten or more counts. The chain is built from TRBV7-2 and TRBJ2-6; D unresolved. CDR3 size: 17 residues. Germline CDR1 is SGHTA and CDR2 is FQGNSA. V lost 4 bases, J lost 2 bases, and 15 bases lay in between. The CDR3 loop reads CASSSRKAAPGANVLTF. The CDR3 DNA sequence: TGTGCCAGCAGCTCTAGAAAAGCCGCGCCTGGGGCCAACGTCCTGACTTTC.

The rearrangement joins TRBV5-5 to TRBJ1-6; D remains unclear. The CDR3 has 14 amino acids. V shed 5 bases and J shed 7 bases, with 13 bases lying between them. Looked up from germline, CDR1 is SGHKS and CDR2 is YYEKEE (reference sequence). The CDR3 bases are TGTGCCAGCAGTTCCGTACCTTTAAATTCACCCCTCCACTTT. Protein sequence: CASSSVPLNSPLHF.

This clonotype has a count of ten or more. CDR3 in amino acids: CASSTTGAQFF. In DNA, the CDR3 is TGTGCCAGCAGCACGACAGGGGCGCAGTTCTTC. J is TRBJ2-1 and V is TRBV7-9; 8 bases are a match to TRBD1. There are 11 residues in the CDR3. Looked up from germline, CDR1 is SEHNR and CDR2 is FQNEAQ (reference sequence). V lost 5 bases, J lost 12 bases, and 3 bases stayed unmatched.

In this sample, this clonotype turned up many times. V usage is TRBV28 and J usage is TRBJ1-5, with unresolved D. Trimming stripped 2 bases from V and 2 bases from J, with 7 bases between. The CDR3 covers 14 residues. Per germline, CDR1 MDHEN and CDR2 SYDVKM. CDR3 in DNA: TGTGCCAGCAGTTTAGACCAGGGCAATCAGCCCCAGCATTTT. Its protein product is CASSLDQGNQPQHF.

This clonotype has at least ten counts. The genes are TRBV20-1 and TRBJ1-4, with TRBD1 matching over 8 bases. With 2 bases clipped from V and 4 bases from J, the junction kept 9 bases outside the gene matches. CDR1 is DFQATT and CDR2 is SNEGSKA in the germline V gene (reference sequence). This CDR3 spans 16 amino acids. The CDR3 region has the DNA TGCAGTGCTAGACCGGGACAGGCCAACAGTAATGAAAAACTGTTTTTT. Its translation: CSARPGQANSNEKLFF.

This clonotype came up many times. V usage is TRBV28 and J usage is TRBJ2-2; 11 bases agree with TRBD2. V trimming: 4 bases; J trimming: 4 bases; junction bases outside the gene matches: 5. The length of the CDR3 is 16 residues. The germline gives CDR1 MDHEN, CDR2 SYDVKM. The CDR3 loop is CASSSLAGGGTGELFF. In DNA form, the CDR3 reads TGTGCCAGCAGTTCCTTAGCGGGAGGGGGCACCGGGGAGCTGTTTTTT.

The sample holds many counts of this clonotype. The V call is TRBV7-2, the J call TRBJ2-1, with D possibly called TRBD1 or TRBD2 (7 bases each). Germline CDR1 SGHTA, CDR2 FQGNSA. The CDR3 has 14 residues. The ends were cut back, 1 base at V and 9 bases at J, with 13 bases in the middle. The CDR3 DNA sequence: TGTGCCAGCAGCTTAGGTCAGGGGGGGGGTGAGCAGTTCTTC. The encoded protein is CASSLGQGGGEQFF.

This clonotype was observed a few times. The chain carries TRBV3-1 and TRBJ2-4, with 8 bases fitting TRBD2. This CDR3 has 13 residues. Losses at the gene ends were 4 bases for V and 8 bases for J; bases not matched to a gene: 4. Looked up from germline, CDR1 is LGHDT and CDR2 is YNNKEL (reference sequence). CDR3 residues: CASSLFGGDIQYF. The CDR3 region has the DNA TGTGCCAGCAGCCTTTTCGGGGGGGACATTCAGTACTTC.

This clonotype has at least ten counts. The rearrangement links TRBV15 to TRBJ2-1; no reliable D call. V was shortened by 10 bases and J by 6 bases, with 16 bases between the two germline ends. Germline CDR1 reads LNHNV; CDR2 reads YYDKDF (reference sequence). CDR3 size: 13 residues. This CDR3 is CARGKAGSNEQFF. DNA for the CDR3: TGTGCCAGGGGAAAGGCAGGTTCCAATGAGCAGTTCTTC.

This clonotype was found many times. The rearrangement joins TRBV20-1 to TRBJ2-2, with TRBD2 identical over 11 bases. The CDR3 is made up of 16 amino acids. After removal of 3 bases from V and 0 bases from J, the junction contained 3 bases not matched to a gene. CDR1 and CDR2 from the germline V gene are DFQATT and SNEGSKA (reference sequence). This CDR3 reads CSARLAGGPNTGELFF. The DNA for the CDR3 is TGCAGTGCTAGGTTAGCGGGAGGGCCGAACACCGGGGAGCTGTTTTTT.